Below are 27 T cell receptor beta chains sequenced from a single sample in a study of blood T cell repertoires in COVID-19. The assay was immunoSEQ multiplex PCR, and TCRdb's table has in-frame clones only and misses some. This table has roughly 75,000 clones, 80% to 90% appearing once. Sequences were obtained from peripheral blood. These receptors originate from an elderly man with COVID-19, enrolled during active disease.

The chain joins TRBV9 to TRBJ1-2; 8 bases line up with TRBD1. The trim removed 3 bases at V and 0 bases at J, leaving 4 bases unmatched. This CDR3 is 15 amino acids long. Germline-derived CDR1 and CDR2 are SGDLS and YYNGEE. The CDR3 DNA reads as TGTGCCAGCAGCGGACAGGGGATCGCTAACTATGGCTACACCTTC. Translating it yields CASSGQGIANYGYTF.

The chain uses TRBV11-2 and TRBJ1-4, with D hard to call. Between the trimmed V and J ends, which lost 3 bases and 8 bases, there was a span of 7 bases. The CDR3 contains 12 residues. Germline V gene lookup returns CDR1 SGHAT and CDR2 FQNNGV. The CDR3 DNA sequence: TGTGCCAGCAGCTTTTTACAGGAAAAACTGTTTTTT. Protein: CASSFLQEKLFF.

V is TRBV24-1 and J is TRBJ1-5, with D tentatively TRBD1 (6 bases). This CDR3 spans 13 amino acids. CDR1 and CDR2 (germline): KGHDR, SFDVKD. The V end lost 6 bases, the J end lost 2 bases, and 7 bases lay between the germline ends. CDR3 sequence reads: CATSSGGNQPQHF. Written as DNA, the CDR3 is TGTGCCACCAGTTCAGGGGGCAATCAGCCCCAGCATTTT.

V usage is TRBV12-3 or TRBV12-4 and J usage is TRBJ1-2, with unresolved D. Trimming removed 6 bases from V and 2 bases from J, with 7 bases in between. The CDR3 runs to 12 residues. This CDR3 reads CASSTQNYGYTF. CDR3 DNA sequence: TGTGCCAGCAGCACACAGAACTATGGCTACACCTTC.

This clone has only a few counts. The rearrangement uses TRBV18 and TRBJ1-5; possible D gene TRBD1, 5 bases. This CDR3 is built from 14 residues. Trimming left V 8 bases short and J 4 bases short, with 15 bases between. CDR1 is KGHSH and CDR2 is LQKENI in the germline V gene. CDR3 residues: CASHPGGVNQPQHF. For the CDR3, the DNA is TGTGCCAGCCATCCGGGGGGGGTTAATCAGCCCCAGCATTTT. The whole variable domain, filled in from reference TRBV18 and TRBJ1-5, reads NAGVMQNPRHLVRRRGQEARLRCSPMKGHSHVYWYRQLPEEGLKFMVYLQKENIIDESGMPKERFSAEFPKEGPSILRIQQVVRGDSAAYFCASHPGGVNQPQHFGDGTRLSIL.

J is TRBJ2-2 and V is TRBV19; D unresolved. Germline values: CDR1 LNHDA, CDR2 SQIVND (reference sequence). Trimming cost V 8 bases and J 1 base, with 8 bases left between them. The CDR3 is 13 residues long. CDR3 amino acids: CASYHRNTGELFF. In DNA, the CDR3 is TGTGCCAGTTACCACAGGAACACCGGGGAGCTGTTTTTT.

This rearrangement joins TRBV19 to TRBJ1-1, with a tentative D call TRBD1 (5 bases). Trimming pared 3 bases from V and 1 base from J, leaving 15 bases between. The germline V gene encodes CDR1 LNHDA and CDR2 SQIVND (reference sequence). The CDR3 extends over 16 amino acids. The chain's CDR3 is CASSMTAGWGNTEAFF. CDR3 bases: TGTGCCAGTAGTATGACGGCAGGGTGGGGGAACACTGAAGCTTTCTTT.

The chain is built from TRBV2 and TRBJ1-1, with D possibly being TRBD1 (6 bases). CDR1 and CDR2 (germline): SNHLY, FYNNEI. Between the trimmed V and J ends, which lost 8 bases and 9 bases, there was a span of 10 bases. The CDR3 covers 10 residues. The CDR3 spells CASEDSQAFF. DNA for the CDR3: TGTGCCAGCGAGGACAGCCAAGCTTTCTTT. The variable domain in full, completed from reference TRBV2 and TRBJ1-1, reads EPEVTQTPSHQVTQMGQEVILRCVPISNHLYFYWYRQILGQKVEFLVSFYNNEISEKSEIFDDQFSVERPDGSNFTLKIRSTKLEDSAMYFCASEDSQAFFGQGTRLTVV.

The genes are TRBV27 and TRBJ1-1, with unresolved D. Germline values: CDR1 MNHEY, CDR2 SMNVEV (reference sequence). V was cut by 1 base and J by 0 bases, with 3 bases left in between. This CDR3 has 13 residues. The CDR3 region is CASSLFMNTEAFF. CDR3 DNA: TGTGCCAGCAGTTTATTCATGAACACTGAAGCTTTCTTT.

The chain carries TRBV19 and TRBJ1-5, with TRBD1 matching 8 bases. V shed 7 bases, J shed 1 base, and the junction held 6 bases outside the gene matches. The germline V gene has CDR1 LNHDA and CDR2 SQIVND (reference sequence). This CDR3 spans 15 amino acids. The CDR3 sequence: CASKEDRASNQPQHF. CDR3 in DNA: TGTGCCAGTAAGGAGGACAGGGCGAGCAATCAGCCCCAGCATTTT.

The chain has TRBV11-3 and TRBJ1-1, with D hard to call. Germline CDR1 reads SGHNT; CDR2 reads YENEEA. This CDR3 comprises 15 residues. V lost 6 bases, J lost 3 bases, and 17 bases lay in between. In DNA form, the CDR3 reads TGTGCCAGCAGACAGATAGGGAGCCTGGACACTGAAGCTTTCTTT. Protein: CASRQIGSLDTEAFF.

The rearrangement joins TRBV3-1 (or the pseudogene TRBV3-2) to TRBJ1-2; unclear D gene. The V end was cut by 4 bases, the J end by 7 bases, with 16 bases between. There are 14 residues in the CDR3. Germline V gene data show CDR1 as LGHDT and CDR2 as YNNKEL (reference sequence). The CDR3 DNA reads TGTGCCAGCAGCCCGACGGAGAACCTTTTTGGCTACACCTTC. Its protein is CASSPTENLFGYTF.

The chain employs TRBV21-1 and TRBJ1-3; TRBD1, the D gene given by the table, was not confirmed from the DNA. TRBV21-1 is recorded as a pseudogene. The CDR3 is 16 amino acids. CDR3: CASSKATGQYLHTIYF. CDR3 DNA: TGTGCCAGCAGCAAAGCGACGGGACAGTACTTACACACCATATATTTT.

This rearrangement joins TRBV19 to TRBJ2-1; D call uncertain. The germline V gene has CDR1 LNHDA and CDR2 SQIVND (reference sequence). V was shortened by 6 bases and J by 4 bases, with 4 bases between the two germline ends. CDR3 length: 11 residues. The CDR3: CASSLYNEQFF. The DNA for the CDR3 is TGTGCCAGTAGCCTGTACAATGAGCAGTTCTTC.

The V call is TRBV3-1 (or the pseudogene TRBV3-2), the J call TRBJ1-4, with D hard to call. Germline CDR1 is LGHDT and CDR2 is YNNKEL (reference sequence). V lost 2 bases and J 8 bases, leaving 12 bases between the germline ends. The CDR3 is 14 residues long. Written as DNA, the CDR3 is TGTGCCAGCAGCCAAAACGGAGGCGGGGAAAAACTGTTTTTT. It encodes CASSQNGGGEKLFF.

J is TRBJ1-2 and V is TRBV7-9, with TRBD1 matching over 9 bases. Trimming took 5 bases from V and 8 from J; bases not matched to a gene: 12. The CDR3 length is 15 residues. Germline V CDR1 and CDR2: SEHNR, FQNEAQ (reference sequence). The CDR3 DNA follows: TGTGCCAGCAGCCCCAAAACAGACAGGGGGAGAGGCTACACCTTC. It codes for CASSPKTDRGRGYTF.

The rearrangement links TRBV2 to TRBJ2-3; TRBD2 matches at 10 bases. The V gene end was trimmed by 8 bases and the J gene end by 8 bases; junction bases not matched to a gene: 13. This CDR3 is 15 amino acids long. The germline V gene has CDR1 SNHLY and CDR2 FYNNEI. The CDR3 loop is CASLAGAPRGGTQYF. The CDR3 DNA reads TGTGCCAGCCTAGCGGGGGCCCCCCGGGGTGGTACGCAGTATTTT.

This clone was counted a single time. The sample has other DNA sequences that encode this CDR3 too. The V call is TRBV14, the J call TRBJ1-4; 7 nucleotides line up with TRBD1. The CDR3 contains 16 residues. V was clipped by 4 bases and J by 0 bases; unmatched bases: 5. Germline loops: CDR1 SGHDN, CDR2 FVKESK. The CDR3 region has the DNA TGTGCCAGCAGCCCCCGACAGGGCGCAACTAATGAAAAACTGTTTTTT. Its protein product is CASSPRQGATNEKLFF.

This clone was observed once. The chain is built from TRBV4-2 and TRBJ1-6, with D unresolved. V was pared by 1 base and J by 7 bases, with 8 bases between. The CDR3 covers 14 residues. Germline loops: CDR1 LGHNA, CDR2 YNFKEQ. CDR3 sequence (DNA): TGTGCCAGCAGCCAAGGAGTCAACAATTCACCCCTCCACTTT. Its protein is CASSQGVNNSPLHF.

The chain carries TRBV19 and TRBJ2-2, with 8 bases fitting TRBD1. CDR3 length: 15 residues. Germline V gene lookup returns CDR1 LNHDA and CDR2 SQIVND (reference sequence). The junction had 10 bases not matched to a gene; V was cut back by 6 bases and J by 7 bases. CDR3 region: CASSRRQGRNGELFF. The CDR3 DNA sequence: TGTGCCAGTAGCAGGAGACAGGGGAGGAACGGGGAGCTGTTTTTT.

The V and J genes are TRBV9 and TRBJ1-2; D gene ambiguous. Trimming removed 0 bases from V and 2 bases from J, with 5 bases in between. This CDR3 region has 13 residues. The germline gives CDR1 SGDLS, CDR2 YYNGEE. CDR3 protein: CASSVEPNYGYTF. In DNA form, the CDR3 reads TGTGCCAGCAGCGTAGAGCCCAACTATGGCTACACCTTC.

This chain connects TRBV2 to TRBJ2-7; TRBD2 aligns across 13 bases. J was trimmed by 2 bases and V by 5 bases; bases with no gene match: 3. Germline assignment: CDR1 SNHLY and CDR2 FYNNEI. This CDR3 has 15 amino acids. The CDR3 nucleotides are TGTGCCAGCAGTCCCGGGACTAGCGGGACCTACGAGCAGTACTTC. Protein: CASSPGTSGTYEQYF.

Notes on this clone: The sample has other DNA sequences that encode this CDR3 too. This chain uses TRBV19 with TRBJ2-5; 9 bases map to TRBD2. Germline V CDR1 and CDR2: LNHDA, SQIVND (reference sequence). V was pared by 9 bases and J by 5 bases, with 4 bases of the junction left unmatched. This CDR3 has 12 amino acids. CDR3 nucleotides: TGTGCCAGCCGGCTAGCGGGGGAGACCCAGTACTTC. Translation gives CASRLAGETQYF.

This clone was recorded only once. V is TRBV28 and J is TRBJ1-2; 8 bases align to TRBD1. This CDR3 has 14 amino acids. CDR1 is MDHEN, CDR2 SYDVKM, per germline. The V and J ends lost 8 bases and 6 bases, in that order; junction bases with no gene match: 11. Here the CDR3 DNA reads TGTGCCAGCCGTACCCTAGGACAGGGAAATGGCTACACCTTC. Its translation: CASRTLGQGNGYTF.

The chain uses TRBV6-6 and TRBJ1-1, with D tentatively TRBD1 (5 bases). CDR1 is MNHNY, CDR2 SVGAGI, per germline (reference sequence). The CDR3 runs 14 residues. Trimming left V 5 bases short and J 0 bases short, with 10 bases between. Here the CDR3 reads CASSDGGVNTEAFF. The CDR3 region has the DNA TGTGCCAGCAGTGACGGGGGGGTGAACACTGAAGCTTTCTTT.

This clone has just one count. The chain uses TRBV11-3 and TRBJ2-5; tentative D call: TRBD1 (6 bases). The CDR3 has 14 amino acids. V lost 5 bases to trimming and J lost 5 bases, with 15 bases between them. Germline V lookup: CDR1 SGHNT, CDR2 YENEEA. CDR3 bases: TGTGCCAGCAGCCGAACCTCAGGGGTTGAGACCCAGTACTTC. This encodes CASSRTSGVETQYF.

V is TRBV7-3 and J is TRBJ1-2; D uncertain. Germline values: CDR1 SGHTA, CDR2 FQGTGA. The CDR3 is made up of 13 amino acids. Trimming stripped 5 bases from V and 0 bases from J, with 7 bases between. The CDR3 nucleotides are TGTGCCAGCAGCCCAGGTGCTAACTATGGCTACACCTTC. It is translated as CASSPGANYGYTF.